This T cell receptor (beta chain) was sequenced during a study of Ad26.COV2.S vaccination and SARS-CoV-2 variants. Study as a whole: The COV1001 Ad26.COV2.S trial arm included the donor. Dosing was one shot or two shots 56 days apart.

V was clipped by 8 bases and J by 1 base; unmatched bases: 0. Germline-derived CDR1 and CDR2 are SNHLY and FYNNEI. The CDR3 spans 12 residues. The treatment is: over 15 received Ad26.COV2.S at low or high dose, single or two shots; 5 received placebo; per-sample allocation not given. Sampling occurred on day 63 after the first vaccine or placebo injection. Within Boston, the person who donated was an adult of 18-55 years. Vaccination used an Ad26 vector expressing Wuhan-strain SARS-CoV-2 spike. Data came from immunoSEQ multiplex PCR; TCRdb stores just in-frame clones and leaves some out. The data contain 200,000 to 300,000 clones, around 85% of them singletons.

The TCR comes from a person between 18 and 60 years old who received the Ad26.COV2.S COVID-19 vaccine or a placebo. The V call is TRBV2, the J call TRBJ2-3; 7 bases align to TRBD1. Sequenced material: peripheral blood, taken in a trial of Ad26.COV2.S vaccine versus placebo. The DNA for the CDR3 is TGTGCCAGCGACAGGGGCACAGATACGCAGTATTTT. This translates into CASDRGTDTQYF.